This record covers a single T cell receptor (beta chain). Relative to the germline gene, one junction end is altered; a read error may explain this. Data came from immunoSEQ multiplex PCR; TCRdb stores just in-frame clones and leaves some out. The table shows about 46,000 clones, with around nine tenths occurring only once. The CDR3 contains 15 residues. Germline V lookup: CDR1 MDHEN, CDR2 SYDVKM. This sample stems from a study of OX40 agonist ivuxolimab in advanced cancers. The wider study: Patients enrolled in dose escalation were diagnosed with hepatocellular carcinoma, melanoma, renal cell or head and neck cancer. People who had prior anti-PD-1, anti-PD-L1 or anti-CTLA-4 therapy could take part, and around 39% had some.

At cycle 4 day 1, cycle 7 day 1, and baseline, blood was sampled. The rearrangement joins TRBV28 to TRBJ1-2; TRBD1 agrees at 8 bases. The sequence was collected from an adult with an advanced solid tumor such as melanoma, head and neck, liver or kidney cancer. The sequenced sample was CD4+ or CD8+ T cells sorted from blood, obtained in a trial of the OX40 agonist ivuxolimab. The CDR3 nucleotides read TGTGCCGGCAGTTCTTTACAGGGGGATGGTGGTGGCTACACCTTC. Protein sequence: CAGSSLQGDGGGYTF.